The source of this T cell receptor (beta chain) is a study of early T cells in non-severe SARS-CoV-2 infection. In germline, CDR1 is MNHNS, CDR2 SASEGT. V lost 4 bases, J lost 6 bases, and 9 bases lay in between. There are 12 residues in the CDR3. Via MiXCR, TCRdb re-called the 5' RACE reads, giving one row per CDR3 protein. The table has tens of thousands of distinct CDR3 sequences, around 9.7% seen once. J is TRBJ1-2 and V is TRBV6-1; D might be TRBD1 (5 bases). The sequence was obtained from an adult who was a healthcare worker with PCR-confirmed SARS-CoV-2 infection or an uninfected control (not recorded which). Sequenced: whole blood. In DNA, the CDR3 is TGTGCCAGCAGTGGTAGGGACGATGGCTACACCTTC. Residues: CASSGRDDGYTF.